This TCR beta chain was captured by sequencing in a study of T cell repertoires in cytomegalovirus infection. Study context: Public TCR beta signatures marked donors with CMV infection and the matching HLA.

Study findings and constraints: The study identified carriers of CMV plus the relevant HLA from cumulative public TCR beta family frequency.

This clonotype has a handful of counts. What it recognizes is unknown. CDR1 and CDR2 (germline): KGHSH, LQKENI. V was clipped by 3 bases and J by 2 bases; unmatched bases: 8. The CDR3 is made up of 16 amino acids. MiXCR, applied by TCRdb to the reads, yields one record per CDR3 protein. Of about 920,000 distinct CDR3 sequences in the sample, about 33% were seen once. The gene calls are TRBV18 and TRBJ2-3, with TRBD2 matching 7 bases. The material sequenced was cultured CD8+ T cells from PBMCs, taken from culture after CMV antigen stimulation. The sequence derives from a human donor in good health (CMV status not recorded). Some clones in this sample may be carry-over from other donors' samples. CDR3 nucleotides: TGTGCCAGCTCACCCTCGAGCGGGGTCTACACAGATACGCAGTATTTT. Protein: CASSPSSGVYTDTQYF.